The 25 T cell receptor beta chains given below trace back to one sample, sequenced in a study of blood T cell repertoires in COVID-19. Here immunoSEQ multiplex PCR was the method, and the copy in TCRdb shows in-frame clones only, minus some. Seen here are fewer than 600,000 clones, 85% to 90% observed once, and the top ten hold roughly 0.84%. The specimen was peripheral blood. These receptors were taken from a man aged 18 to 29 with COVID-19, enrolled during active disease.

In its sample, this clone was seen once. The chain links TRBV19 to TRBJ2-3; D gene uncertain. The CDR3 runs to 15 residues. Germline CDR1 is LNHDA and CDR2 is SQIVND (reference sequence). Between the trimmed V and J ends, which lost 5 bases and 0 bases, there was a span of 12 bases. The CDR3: CASSVDTRSTDTQYF. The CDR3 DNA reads TGTGCCAGTAGTGTCGATACTCGGAGCACAGATACGCAGTATTTT. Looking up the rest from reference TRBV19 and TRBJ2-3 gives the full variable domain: DGGITQSPKYLFRKEGQNVTLSCEQNLNHDAMYWYRQDPGQGLRLIYYSQIVNDFQKGDIAEGYSVSREKKESFPLTVTSAQKNPTAFYLCASSVDTRSTDTQYFGPGTRLTVL.

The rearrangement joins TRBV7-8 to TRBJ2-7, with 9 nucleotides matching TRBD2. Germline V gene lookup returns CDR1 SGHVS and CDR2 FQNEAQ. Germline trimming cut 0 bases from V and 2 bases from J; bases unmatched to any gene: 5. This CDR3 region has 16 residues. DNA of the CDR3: TGTGCCAGCAGCTTAGCCCTAGCGGGGACTGCCTACGAGCAGTACTTC. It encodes CASSLALAGTAYEQYF.

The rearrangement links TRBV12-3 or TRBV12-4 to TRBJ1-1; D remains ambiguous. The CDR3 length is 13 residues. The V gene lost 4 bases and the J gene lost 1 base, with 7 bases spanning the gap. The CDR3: CASSSPRNTEAFF. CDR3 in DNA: TGTGCCAGCAGTTCCCCGAGGAACACTGAAGCTTTCTTT.

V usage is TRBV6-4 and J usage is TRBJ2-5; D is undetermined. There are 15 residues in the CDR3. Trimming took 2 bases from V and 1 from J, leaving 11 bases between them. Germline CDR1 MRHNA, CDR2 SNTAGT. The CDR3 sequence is CASSDPRVRQETQYF. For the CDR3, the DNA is TGTGCCAGCAGTGACCCACGGGTTCGCCAAGAGACCCAGTACTTC.

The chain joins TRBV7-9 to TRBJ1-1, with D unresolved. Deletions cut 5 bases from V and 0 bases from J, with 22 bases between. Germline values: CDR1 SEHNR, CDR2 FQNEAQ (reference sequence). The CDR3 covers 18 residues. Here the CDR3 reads CASSRVPRKSGVNTEAFF. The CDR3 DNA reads TGTGCCAGCAGCCGAGTCCCAAGAAAGAGTGGTGTGAACACTGAAGCTTTCTTT.

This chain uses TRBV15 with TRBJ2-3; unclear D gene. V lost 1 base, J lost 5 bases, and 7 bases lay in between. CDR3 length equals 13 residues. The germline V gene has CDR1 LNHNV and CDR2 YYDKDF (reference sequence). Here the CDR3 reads CATSRAPQDTQYF. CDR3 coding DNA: TGTGCCACCAGCAGAGCCCCCCAAGATACGCAGTATTTT.

Written as DNA, the CDR3 is TGTGCTAGTGGTTGGGCCTTAGGCTACGAGCAGTACTTC. As protein: CASGWALGYEQYF. The V and J genes are TRBV12-5 and TRBJ2-7; D not certain. This CDR3 spans 13 amino acids. V shed 4 bases and J shed 3 bases, with 10 bases lying between them. CDR1 is LGHNT, CDR2 FRNRAP, per germline.

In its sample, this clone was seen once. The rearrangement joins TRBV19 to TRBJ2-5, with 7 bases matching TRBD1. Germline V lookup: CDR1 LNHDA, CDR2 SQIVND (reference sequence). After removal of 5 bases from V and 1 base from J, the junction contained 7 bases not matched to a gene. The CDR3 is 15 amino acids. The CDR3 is CASSVYRDSQETQYF. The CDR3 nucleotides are TGTGCCAGTAGTGTATACCGGGACAGCCAAGAGACCCAGTACTTC. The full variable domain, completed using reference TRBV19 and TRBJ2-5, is DGGITQSPKYLFRKEGQNVTLSCEQNLNHDAMYWYRQDPGQGLRLIYYSQIVNDFQKGDIAEGYSVSREKKESFPLTVTSAQKNPTAFYLCASSVYRDSQETQYFGPGTRLLVL.

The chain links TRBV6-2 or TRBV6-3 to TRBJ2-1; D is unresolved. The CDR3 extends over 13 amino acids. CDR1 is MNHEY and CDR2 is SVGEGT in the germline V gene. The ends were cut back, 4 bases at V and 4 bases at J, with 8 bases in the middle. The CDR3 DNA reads TGTGCCAGCAGTTCAGAATCTTACAATGAGCAGTTCTTC. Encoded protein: CASSSESYNEQFF.

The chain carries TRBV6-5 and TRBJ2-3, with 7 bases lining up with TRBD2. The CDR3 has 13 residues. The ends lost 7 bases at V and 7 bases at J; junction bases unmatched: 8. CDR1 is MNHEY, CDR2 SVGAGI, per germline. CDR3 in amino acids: CASNTNGGNTQYF. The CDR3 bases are TGTGCCAGCAACACAAACGGGGGGAATACGCAGTATTTT.

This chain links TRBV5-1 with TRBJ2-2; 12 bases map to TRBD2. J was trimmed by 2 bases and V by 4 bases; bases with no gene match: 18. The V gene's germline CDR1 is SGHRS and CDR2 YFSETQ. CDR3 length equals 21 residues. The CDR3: CASSLTGVPLAGGPNTGELFF. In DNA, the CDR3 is TGCGCCAGCAGCCTAACAGGGGTACCCCTAGCGGGAGGGCCAAACACCGGGGAGCTGTTTTTT.

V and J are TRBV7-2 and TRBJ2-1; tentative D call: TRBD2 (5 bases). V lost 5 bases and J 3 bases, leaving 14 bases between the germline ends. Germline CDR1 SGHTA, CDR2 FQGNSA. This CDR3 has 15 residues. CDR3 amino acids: CASSGPVASYNEQFF. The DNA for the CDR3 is TGTGCCAGCAGCGGCCCCGTAGCGAGCTACAATGAGCAGTTCTTC.

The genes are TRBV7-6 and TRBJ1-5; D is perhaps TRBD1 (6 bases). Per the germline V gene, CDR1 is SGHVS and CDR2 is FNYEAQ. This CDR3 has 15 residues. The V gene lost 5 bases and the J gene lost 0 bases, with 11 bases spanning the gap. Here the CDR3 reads CASSPGHLSNQPQHF. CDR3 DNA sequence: TGTGCCAGCAGCCCGGGACATCTTAGCAATCAGCCCCAGCATTTT.

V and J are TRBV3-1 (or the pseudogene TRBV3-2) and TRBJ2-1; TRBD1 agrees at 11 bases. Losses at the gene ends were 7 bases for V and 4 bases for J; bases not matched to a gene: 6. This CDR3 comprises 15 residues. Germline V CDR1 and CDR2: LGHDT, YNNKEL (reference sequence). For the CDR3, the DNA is TGTGCCAGCAACACCGGGACAGGGGGATACAATGAGCAGTTCTTC. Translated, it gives CASNTGTGGYNEQFF.

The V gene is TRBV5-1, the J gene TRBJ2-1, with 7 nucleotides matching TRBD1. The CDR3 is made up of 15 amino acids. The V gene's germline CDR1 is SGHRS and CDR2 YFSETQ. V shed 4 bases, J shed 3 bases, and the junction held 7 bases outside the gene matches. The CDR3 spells CASSLPAGGYNEQFF. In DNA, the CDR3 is TGCGCCAGCAGCCTACCAGCAGGGGGCTACAATGAGCAGTTCTTC. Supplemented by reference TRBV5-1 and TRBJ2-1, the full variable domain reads KAGVTQTPRYLIKTRGQQVTLSCSPISGHRSVSWYQQTPGQGLQFLFEYFSETQRNKGNFPGRFSGRQFSNSRSEMNVSTLELGDSALYLCASSLPAGGYNEQFFGPGTRLTVL.

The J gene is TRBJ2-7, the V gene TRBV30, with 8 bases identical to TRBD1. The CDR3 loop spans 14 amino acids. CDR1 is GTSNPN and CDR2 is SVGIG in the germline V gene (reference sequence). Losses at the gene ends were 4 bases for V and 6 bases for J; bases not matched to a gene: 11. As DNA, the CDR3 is TGTGCCTGGACTTACTCAGGGGGCAGGGGCGAGCAGTACTTC. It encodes CAWTYSGGRGEQYF.

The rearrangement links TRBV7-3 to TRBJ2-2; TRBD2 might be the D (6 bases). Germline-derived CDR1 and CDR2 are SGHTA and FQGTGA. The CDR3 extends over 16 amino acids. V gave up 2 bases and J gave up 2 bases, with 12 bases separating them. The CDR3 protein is CASSLGLALNTGELFF. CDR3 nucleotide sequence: TGTGCCAGCAGCTTAGGGCTAGCGCTAAACACCGGGGAGCTGTTTTTT.

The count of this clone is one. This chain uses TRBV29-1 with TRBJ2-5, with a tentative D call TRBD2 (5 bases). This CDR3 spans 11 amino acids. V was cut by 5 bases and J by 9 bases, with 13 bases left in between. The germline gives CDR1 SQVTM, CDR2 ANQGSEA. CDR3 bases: TGCAGCGTTACCGACTACGCGGCCCAGTACTTC. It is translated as CSVTDYAAQYF.

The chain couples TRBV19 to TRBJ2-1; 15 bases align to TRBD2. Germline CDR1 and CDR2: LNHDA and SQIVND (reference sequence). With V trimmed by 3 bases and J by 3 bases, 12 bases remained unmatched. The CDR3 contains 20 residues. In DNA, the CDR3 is TGTGCCAGTAGTATCTTCTTCCTGAGGACTAGCGGGGGGGACTACAATGAGCAGTTCTTC. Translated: CASSIFFLRTSGGDYNEQFF. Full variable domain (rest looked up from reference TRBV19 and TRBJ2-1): DGGITQSPKYLFRKEGQNVTLSCEQNLNHDAMYWYRQDPGQGLRLIYYSQIVNDFQKGDIAEGYSVSREKKESFPLTVTSAQKNPTAFYLCASSIFFLRTSGGDYNEQFFGPGTRLTVL.

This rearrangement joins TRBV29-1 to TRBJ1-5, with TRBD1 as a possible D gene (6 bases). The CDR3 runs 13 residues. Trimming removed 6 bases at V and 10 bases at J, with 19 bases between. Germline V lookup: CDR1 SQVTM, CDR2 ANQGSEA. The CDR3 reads CSVPGTSQGPQHF. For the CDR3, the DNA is TGCAGCGTCCCCGGGACATCCCAGGGACCCCAGCATTTT.

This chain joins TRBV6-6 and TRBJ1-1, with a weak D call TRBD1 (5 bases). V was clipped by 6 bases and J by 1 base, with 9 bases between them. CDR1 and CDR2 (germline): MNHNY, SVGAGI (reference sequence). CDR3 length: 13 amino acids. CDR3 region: CASRITGNTEAFF. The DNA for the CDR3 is TGTGCCAGCAGAATCACAGGGAACACTGAAGCTTTCTTT.

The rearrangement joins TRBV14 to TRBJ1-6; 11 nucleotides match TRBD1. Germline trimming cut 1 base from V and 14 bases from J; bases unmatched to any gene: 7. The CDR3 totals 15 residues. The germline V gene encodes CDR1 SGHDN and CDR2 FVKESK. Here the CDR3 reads CASSQGPGQGVTLHF. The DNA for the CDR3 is TGTGCCAGCAGCCAAGGACCGGGACAGGGGGTCACCCTCCACTTT.

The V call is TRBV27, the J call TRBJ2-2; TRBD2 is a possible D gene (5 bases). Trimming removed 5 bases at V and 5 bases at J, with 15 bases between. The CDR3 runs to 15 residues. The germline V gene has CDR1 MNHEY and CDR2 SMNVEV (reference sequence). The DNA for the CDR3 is TGTGCCAGCAGTCCCCTGGGGAGTTGGACCGGGGAGCTGTTTTTT. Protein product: CASSPLGSWTGELFF.

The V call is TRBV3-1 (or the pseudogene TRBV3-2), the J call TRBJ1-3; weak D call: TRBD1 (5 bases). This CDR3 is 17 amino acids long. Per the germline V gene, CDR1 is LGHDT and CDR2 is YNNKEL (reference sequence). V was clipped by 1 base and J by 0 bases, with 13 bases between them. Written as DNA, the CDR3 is TGTGCCAGCAGCCAAGTAAGACAGACCCACTCTGGAAACACCATATATTTT. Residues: CASSQVRQTHSGNTIYF.

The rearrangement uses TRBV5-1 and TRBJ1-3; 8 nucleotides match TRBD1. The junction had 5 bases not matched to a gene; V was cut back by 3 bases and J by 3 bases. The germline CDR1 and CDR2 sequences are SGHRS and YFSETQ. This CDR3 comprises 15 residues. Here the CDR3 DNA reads TGCGCCAGCAGCTGGCAGGGGGCAGATGGAAACACCATATATTTT. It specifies CASSWQGADGNTIYF.